This T cell receptor (beta chain) was recovered during a study of early T cells in non-severe SARS-CoV-2 infection. Study information: From unsorted whole blood, bulk RNA was sequenced, and the chains remained unpaired.

The TCR library protocol attached unique molecular identifiers to the individual cDNA molecules. TCRdb independently ran MiXCR on the 5' RACE reads; one entry per CDR3 protein. The data contain around 81,000 distinct CDR3 sequences, roughly 13% of them singletons. This CDR3 contains 13 residues. The V end lost 5 bases, the J end lost 5 bases, and 13 bases lay between the germline ends. Germline CDR1 reads SNHLY; CDR2 reads FYNNEI. This clonotype was seen many times. Its antigen remains unidentified. Findings and limits, study-wide: Matching with VDJdb favored anti-spike CD8 responses (missing private and CD4 specificities).

The sample comprised whole blood. This TCR derives from an adult who was a healthcare worker with PCR-confirmed SARS-CoV-2 infection or an uninfected control (not recorded which). The genes are TRBV2 and TRBJ2-7; weak D call: TRBD1 (5 bases). The CDR3 DNA sequence: TGTGCCAGCAGTTTGCAGGGTTACGACGAGCAGTACTTC. Its protein product is CASSLQGYDEQYF.